Each of the 30 T cell receptor beta chains below was sequenced from the same sample in a study of patients and donors after allogeneic stem cell transplantation. TCRdb called the RT-PCR reads again in MiXCR, with one record for every CDR3 protein. The repertoire holds about 100,000 distinct CDR3 sequences, with 35% to 45% as singletons. Sequences were obtained from blood, either unsorted or a sorted T cell fraction (not recorded which). The receptors derive from a human donor who was either an allogeneic HSCT recipient or a stem cell or donor lymphocyte infusion donor (not recorded which). It is not recorded whose cells these are; they may come from a transplant donor.

The chain employs TRBV12-3 or TRBV12-4 and TRBJ1-5; 9 nucleotides match TRBD1. The J segment lost 7 bases and the V segment lost 3 bases, leaving 13 bases of the junction unmatched. This CDR3 spans 17 amino acids. Here the CDR3 DNA reads TGTGCCAGCAGTTTTTTCAGCCTGAGACAGGGGGTACAGCCCCAGCATTTT. Its protein is CASSFFSLRQGVQPQHF.

This clonotype was counted between two and nine times. This chain links TRBV10-3 with TRBJ1-6, with D possibly being TRBD1 (5 bases). Trimming took 8 bases from V and 5 from J, leaving 10 bases between them. There are 13 residues in the CDR3. Germline CDR1 is ENHRY and CDR2 is SYGVKD. The CDR3 nucleotides are TGTGCCATCGGCGGGGGGAATAATTCACCCCTCCACTTT. It yields the protein CAIGGGNNSPLHF.

This clonotype was seen repeatedly, ten times or more. The V and J genes are TRBV12-3 or TRBV12-4 and TRBJ1-2, with TRBD1 as a possible D gene (5 bases). Trimming removed 1 base from V and 4 bases from J, with 10 bases in between. The length of the CDR3 is 14 residues. The CDR3 loop is CASSLGQGFYGYTF. The CDR3 nucleotides are TGTGCCAGCAGTTTAGGCCAGGGATTCTATGGCTACACCTTC.

The chain has TRBV6-6 and TRBJ2-7, with D perhaps assigned TRBD1 or TRBD2 (5 bases each). V was cut by 7 bases and J by 6 bases, with 25 bases left in between. Germline CDR1 reads MNHNY; CDR2 reads SVGAGI (reference sequence). This CDR3 comprises 16 residues. CDR3 DNA: TGTGCCAGCACCTCAAAACCCCCCGAGGGACGGCTCGAGCAGTACTTC. This encodes CASTSKPPEGRLEQYF.

The rearrangement joins TRBV4-3 to TRBJ1-2; possible D gene TRBD1, 5 bases. The CDR3 loop spans 16 amino acids. Deletions cut 3 bases from V and 4 bases from J, with 18 bases between. Germline lookup yields CDR1 LGHNA and CDR2 YSLEER. DNA for the CDR3: TGCGCCAGCAGCCACCCCCTAAACGACAGCCGCTATGGCTACACCTTC. Amino acid sequence: CASSHPLNDSRYGYTF.

CDR3 sequence reads: CASSAQTGKEAEAFF. The DNA of the CDR3 is TGTGCCAGCAGCGCCCAGACAGGGAAAGAGGCTGAAGCTTTCTTT. The chain has TRBV6-6 and TRBJ1-1, with TRBD1 identical over 7 bases. The CDR3 runs 15 residues. V was pared by 6 bases and J by 6 bases, with 13 bases of the junction left unmatched. CDR1 is MNHNY, CDR2 SVGAGI, per germline (reference sequence).

The chain has TRBV11-2 and TRBJ2-2, with a weak D call TRBD1 (6 bases). This CDR3 spans 16 amino acids. Germline-derived CDR1 and CDR2 are SGHAT and FQNNGV. Trimming removed 7 bases at V and 1 base at J, with 16 bases between. CDR3 sequence (DNA): TGTGCCAGCAACAGGCAAGGGACACTGAACACCGGGGAGCTGTTTTTT. This gives the protein CASNRQGTLNTGELFF.

This rearrangement joins TRBV6-2 or TRBV6-3 to TRBJ2-3; D remains ambiguous. V dropped 5 bases and J dropped 4 bases, with 13 bases sitting between them. This CDR3 comprises 14 residues. CDR1 and CDR2 from the germline V gene are MNHEY and SVGEGT. The CDR3 DNA reads as TGTGCCAGCAGTAGGTCGCCTCGCCCAGATACGCAGTATTTT. This translates into CASSRSPRPDTQYF.

V usage is TRBV5-4 and J usage is TRBJ2-5, with TRBD1 matching over 7 bases. Germline V CDR1 and CDR2: SGHNT, YYREEE (reference sequence). V was clipped by 7 bases and J by 3 bases; unmatched bases: 3. This CDR3 is 12 amino acids long. The CDR3 spells CASRDSKETQYF. The CDR3 coding sequence is TGTGCCAGCCGGGACAGCAAAGAGACCCAGTACTTC. The full variable domain, completed using reference TRBV5-4 and TRBJ2-5, is ETGVTQSPTHLIKTRGQQVTLRCSSQSGHNTVSWYQQALGQGPQFIFQYYREEENGRGNFPPRFSGLQFPNYSSELNVNALELDDSALYLCASRDSKETQYFGPGTRLLVL.

The chain recombines TRBV3-1 with TRBJ2-7; perhaps TRBD2 as D (7 bases). Germline V gives CDR1 LGHDT, CDR2 YNNKEL (reference sequence). V lost 3 bases and J lost 3, with 12 bases in between. This CDR3 comprises 14 residues. The CDR3 reads CASSQRGTLYEQYF. For the CDR3, the DNA is TGTGCCAGCAGCCAGCGGGGGACACTCTACGAGCAGTACTTC.

This clonotype was seen only a few times. The chain carries TRBV18 and TRBJ2-7; TRBD1 might be the D (6 bases). Trimming pared 3 bases from V and 7 bases from J, leaving 16 bases between. CDR3 length equals 14 residues. Germline values: CDR1 KGHSH, CDR2 LQKENI. The CDR3 protein is CASSPGQKAMEQYF. The CDR3 nucleotides are TGTGCCAGCTCACCCGGACAGAAGGCTATGGAGCAGTACTTC.

The gene calls are TRBV7-9 and TRBJ1-4; no firm D call. Trimming removed 5 bases at V and 8 bases at J, with 12 bases between. Germline V gives CDR1 SEHNR, CDR2 FQNEAQ (reference sequence). The CDR3 sequence is 13 residues long. The CDR3 spells CASSKNLGEKLFF. The CDR3, as DNA: TGTGCCAGCAGCAAAAACCTAGGGGAAAAACTGTTTTTT.

The CDR3 bases are TGTGCCAGCTCCCAACAGGGACGGGACAATGAGCAGTTCTTC. Its protein product is CASSQQGRDNEQFF. V gene TRBV21-1 combines with J gene TRBJ2-1; the D call TRBD1 from the table was never checked on the DNA. TRBV21-1 is termed a pseudogene. This CDR3 has 14 residues.

This rearrangement joins TRBV29-1 to TRBJ2-7, with D perhaps TRBD1 or TRBD2 (6 bases each). Trimming took off 4 bases at V and 4 bases at J, with 14 bases between the two ends. Germline V gene lookup returns CDR1 SQVTM and CDR2 ANQGSEA. The CDR3 spans 13 residues. The CDR3 sequence is CSVVGRTVYEQYF. CDR3 bases: TGCAGCGTTGTGGGGAGGACAGTTTACGAGCAGTACTTC.

The chain joins TRBV24-1 to TRBJ2-5; TRBD2 matches at 12 bases. V trimming: 3 bases; J trimming: 0 bases; junction bases outside the gene matches: 1. CDR1 is KGHDR, CDR2 SFDVKD, per germline. The CDR3 length is 16 residues. The CDR3 here is CATSDLAGGYQETQYF. For the CDR3, the DNA is TGTGCCACCAGTGATCTAGCGGGAGGGTACCAAGAGACCCAGTACTTC.

The genes are TRBV3-1 and TRBJ2-4; D could derive from TRBD1 or TRBD2 (5 bases each). From germline, CDR1 is LGHDT and CDR2 YNNKEL (reference sequence). V lost 0 bases to trimming and J lost 6 bases, with 15 bases between them. This CDR3 region has 16 residues. The CDR3: CASSQEGTPKINIQYF. CDR3 in DNA: TGTGCCAGCAGCCAAGAAGGGACGCCCAAGATAAACATTCAGTACTTC.

This clonotype was picked up a small number of times. The gene calls are TRBV12-3 or TRBV12-4 and TRBJ2-7; weak D call: TRBD1 (6 bases). The CDR3 is 12 amino acids. Trimming took 6 bases from V and 2 from J, leaving 8 bases between them. DNA of the CDR3: TGTGCCAGCAGCTCAGGGGCCTACGAGCAGTACTTC. It translates to CASSSGAYEQYF.

This clonotype showed up just a few times. The rearrangement links TRBV4-2 to TRBJ2-3; TRBD2 matches 8 bases. J gave up 4 bases and V 0 bases, and 9 bases lay outside the gene matches. CDR3 size: 17 residues. Per the germline V gene, CDR1 is LGHNA and CDR2 is YNFKEQ. The CDR3 DNA reads TGTGCCAGCAGCCAAGATCGCAGTAGCGGGACTGCAGATACGCAGTATTTT. This codes for CASSQDRSSGTADTQYF.

This sequence joins TRBV7-6 and TRBJ2-7; TRBD1 aligns across 9 bases. The CDR3 spans 15 residues. Germline V gene sequence: CDR1 SGHVS, CDR2 FNYEAQ. Germline trimming cut 2 bases from V and 2 bases from J; bases unmatched to any gene: 4. CDR3 amino acids: CASSLKGTGTYEQYF. The CDR3 DNA follows: TGTGCCAGCAGCTTAAAGGGGACAGGGACCTACGAGCAGTACTTC.

This sequence joins TRBV3-1 and TRBJ2-1; no clear D gene. Germline V CDR1 and CDR2: LGHDT, YNNKEL (reference sequence). V was shortened by 11 bases and J by 8 bases, with 16 bases between the two germline ends. The CDR3 contains 12 residues. The CDR3, as DNA: TGTGCCCCCAGCGTAGGCTTCCATGAGCAGTTCTTC. Translated: CAPSVGFHEQFF.

This clonotype is a singleton in its sample. The chain is built from TRBV15 and TRBJ2-2; D is ambiguous. Trimming cost V 0 bases and J 1 base, with 6 bases left between them. This CDR3 has 15 residues. Germline loops: CDR1 LNHNV, CDR2 YYDKDF (reference sequence). The CDR3, as DNA: TGTGCCACCAGCAGAGATCGGCTGAACACCGGGGAGCTGTTTTTT. As protein: CATSRDRLNTGELFF.

The rearrangement joins TRBV2 to TRBJ2-7, with a weak D call TRBD1 (7 bases). V was cut by 6 bases and J by 4 bases, with 13 bases left in between. CDR1 is SNHLY and CDR2 is FYNNEI in the germline V gene. This CDR3 is built from 13 residues. CDR3 DNA sequence: TGTGCCAGCAGGCGGGACAGAGCTTACGAGCAGTACTTC. Translation: CASRRDRAYEQYF. The entire variable domain, with the rest obtained from reference TRBV2 and TRBJ2-7, is as follows: EPEVTQTPSHQVTQMGQEVILRCVPISNHLYFYWYRQILGQKVEFLVSFYNNEISEKSEIFDDQFSVERPDGSNFTLKIRSTKLEDSAMYFCASRRDRAYEQYFGPGTRLTVT.

This sequence joins TRBV11-2 and TRBJ1-3, with 11 bases matching TRBD1. Trimming took 5 bases from V and 5 from J; bases not matched to a gene: 5. Per the germline V gene, CDR1 is SGHAT and CDR2 is FQNNGV. The CDR3 spans 15 residues. The CDR3 nucleotides are TGTGCCAGCAGCACGGACAGGGGGCTTAGAAACACCATATATTTT. As protein: CASSTDRGLRNTIYF.

This clonotype has just a few counts. The rearrangement links TRBV20-1 to TRBJ1-4; maybe TRBD1 (6 bases). Germline V gene lookup returns CDR1 DFQATT and CDR2 SNEGSKA (reference sequence). The CDR3 covers 13 residues. V gave up 3 bases and J gave up 8 bases, with 13 bases separating them. The CDR3 sequence is CSASWGGREKLFF. The CDR3 nucleotides are TGCAGTGCTAGCTGGGGGGGCAGGGAAAAACTGTTTTTT.

The table lists this clonotype with a few counts. The CDR3 bases are TGTGCCACCAGCCTCCGGACAGAAACGGCAGATACGCAGTATTTT. Its protein product is CATSLRTETADTQYF. J is TRBJ2-3 and V is TRBV15, with D tentatively TRBD1 (6 bases). The V end was cut by 5 bases, the J end by 4 bases, with 16 bases between. The CDR3 runs 15 residues. The germline V gene has CDR1 LNHNV and CDR2 YYDKDF (reference sequence).

This clonotype was found a few times. The chain carries TRBV4-3 and TRBJ1-2; 8 bases are a match to TRBD1. In germline, CDR1 is LGHNA, CDR2 YSLEER. With V trimmed by 1 base and J by 4 bases, 5 bases remained unmatched. The CDR3 length is 15 residues. The CDR3: CASSQGGTGFYGYTF. CDR3 DNA: TGCGCCAGCAGCCAAGGTGGGACAGGCTTCTATGGCTACACCTTC.

A few counts support this clonotype. The chain joins TRBV5-1 to TRBJ2-1, with D possibly TRBD2 on 6 matching bases. Trimming left V 1 base short and J 0 bases short, with 11 bases between. Looked up from germline, CDR1 is SGHRS and CDR2 is YFSETQ. The CDR3 is 16 residues long. This chain's CDR3 is CASSLLLASSYNEQFF. The CDR3 nucleotides read TGCGCCAGCAGCTTGCTGCTAGCGAGCTCCTACAATGAGCAGTTCTTC.

This clonotype occurred a few times. The chain combines TRBV4-2 with TRBJ1-6; D gene uncertain. CDR3 length equals 14 residues. The V end lost 4 bases, the J end lost 10 bases, and 14 bases lay between the germline ends. Germline V gene data show CDR1 as LGHNA and CDR2 as YNFKEQ. CDR3 residues: CASSRSKGKSPLHF. DNA for the CDR3: TGTGCCAGCAGCCGCTCGAAGGGCAAATCACCCCTCCACTTT.

The V gene is TRBV6-2 or TRBV6-3, the J gene TRBJ2-1; no reliable D call. The germline gives CDR1 MNHEY, CDR2 SVGEGT. The V and J ends lost 2 bases and 4 bases respectively, with 9 bases between them. CDR3 length: 14 amino acids. The CDR3 nucleotides are TGTGCCAGCAGTTACAATCAGGCGTACAATGAGCAGTTCTTC. Translating it yields CASSYNQAYNEQFF.

The chain links TRBV12-3 or TRBV12-4 to TRBJ1-4; D gene unclear. This CDR3 region has 13 residues. The V end was cut by 5 bases, the J end by 6 bases, with 10 bases between. Here the CDR3 reads CASSARADEKLFF. The DNA of the CDR3 is TGTGCCAGCAGTGCTCGGGCCGATGAAAAACTGTTTTTT.